The clone carrying this T cell receptor beta chain showed up just once. Noted treatment: preoperative locoregional IRX-2 cytokine immunotherapy. This phase Ib study tested locoregional IRX-2 cytokine immunotherapy given before surgery. Germline CDR1 reads MDHEN; CDR2 reads SYDVKM. V lost 3 bases to trimming and J lost 4 bases; unmatched junction nucleotides: 25. The CDR3 is 21 residues long. Sequencing used immunoSEQ multiplex PCR; TCRdb keeps in-frame clones, though not all of them. Among around 13,000 clones listed, roughly 93% were seen once. The sample comes from a study of preoperative IRX-2 immunotherapy in early breast cancer.

The rearrangement joins TRBV28 to TRBJ2-5; TRBD2 matches at 8 bases. The clonotype originates from a human donor with breast cancer. The sample was acquired from a patient treated with IRX-2 immunotherapy. The CDR3 sequence is CASSFRSSFGRGRGVRETQYF. CDR3 DNA sequence: TGTGCCAGCAGTTTTCGTTCCAGTTTCGGGAGGGGAAGGGGAGTAAGAGAGACCCAGTACTTC.